Presented here are 32 T cell receptor beta chains from one specimen sequenced in a study of blood T cell repertoires in COVID-19. TCRdb's table, derived via immunoSEQ multiplex PCR, lists solely in-frame clones and lacks some. This repertoire shows roughly 300,000 clones, over 75% found once; its top ten account for roughly 4.5%. Specimen: PBMCs or T cells enriched from blood (not recorded which). The receptors come from a young man who had recovered from COVID-19.

The CDR3 loop is CASSPSQGSGSYNEQFF. The CDR3 region has the DNA TGCGCCAGCAGCCCCTCACAGGGATCAGGTTCGTACAATGAGCAGTTCTTC. The chain uses TRBV4-1 and TRBJ2-1; a weak D match, TRBD1 (6 bases). Germline CDR1 reads MGHRA; CDR2 reads YSYEKL. The CDR3 is made up of 17 amino acids. Trimming cost V 4 bases and J 4 bases, with 20 bases left between them.

This clone appeared a few times. The rearrangement uses TRBV4-1 and TRBJ2-3; 8 bases agree with TRBD2. The V gene end was trimmed by 2 bases and the J gene end by 2 bases; junction bases not matched to a gene: 3. The CDR3 covers 15 residues. Germline V CDR1 and CDR2: MGHRA, YSYEKL. CDR3 protein: CASSQIAGFTDTQYF. The CDR3, as DNA: TGCGCCAGCAGCCAAATAGCGGGATTCACAGATACGCAGTATTTT.

V gene TRBV7-6 combines with J gene TRBJ1-1, with 7 positions matching TRBD1. This CDR3 is built from 11 residues. The V gene end was trimmed by 11 bases and the J gene end by 4 bases; junction bases not matched to a gene: 4. Germline V CDR1 and CDR2: SGHVS, FNYEAQ. CDR3 sequence: CAGAGGTEAFF. The CDR3 coding sequence is TGTGCCGGCGCAGGGGGCACTGAAGCTTTCTTT.

The V call is TRBV18, the J call TRBJ2-5; 9 bases are a match to TRBD2. CDR3 length: 14 residues. Germline V gene sequence: CDR1 KGHSH, CDR2 LQKENI. Trimming at V came to 11 bases and at J to 4 bases, leaving 11 bases not matched to a gene. The CDR3 loop is CAGSSGRRGETQYF. The CDR3 DNA reads TGTGCCGGTAGTAGCGGGAGACGAGGAGAGACCCAGTACTTC. The full variable domain, with the rest looked up from reference TRBV18 and TRBJ2-5, is NAGVMQNPRHLVRRRGQEARLRCSPMKGHSHVYWYRQLPEEGLKFMVYLQKENIIDESGMPKERFSAEFPKEGPSILRIQQVVRGDSAAYFCAGSSGRRGETQYFGPGTRLLVL.

This rearrangement joins TRBV3-1 (or the pseudogene TRBV3-2) to TRBJ2-5; 11 bases align to TRBD2. The V and J ends lost 0 bases and 5 bases, in that order; junction bases with no gene match: 2. This CDR3 comprises 15 residues. CDR1 and CDR2 from the germline V gene are LGHDT and YNNKEL (reference sequence). DNA of the CDR3: TGTGCCAGCAGCCAAGAACTAGCGGGAGAGGAGACCCAGTACTTC. Translation gives CASSQELAGEETQYF.

The chain combines TRBV14 with TRBJ1-3; weak D call: TRBD1 (5 bases). V lost 4 bases, J lost 6 bases, and 7 bases lay in between. This CDR3 has 12 residues. Per germline, CDR1 SGHDN and CDR2 FVKESK. The CDR3 nucleotides read TGTGCCAGCAGCCTGACAGCAAACACCATATATTTT. Translating gives CASSLTANTIYF. Full variable domain (missing parts from reference TRBV14 and TRBJ1-3): EAGVTQFPSHSVIEKGQTVTLRCDPISGHDNLYWYRRVMGKEIKFLLHFVKESKQDESGMPNNRFLAERTGGTYSTLKVQPAELEDSGVYFCASSLTANTIYFGEGSWLTVV.

The chain employs TRBV7-6 and TRBJ1-2, with D perhaps matching TRBD1 (6 bases). CDR1 SGHVS and CDR2 FNYEAQ come from the germline V gene. The ends were cut back, 5 bases at V and 2 bases at J, with 12 bases in the middle. This CDR3 has 14 residues. CDR3 sequence reads: CASSPGQPNYGYTF. The CDR3 bases are TGTGCCAGCAGCCCAGGACAGCCGAACTATGGCTACACCTTC.

This clone showed up just once. J is TRBJ2-1 and V is TRBV2, with 8 bases matching TRBD1. V dropped 6 bases and J dropped 7; count of bases not matched to a gene: 11. This CDR3 has 15 amino acids. Looked up from germline, CDR1 is SNHLY and CDR2 is FYNNEI. The DNA for the CDR3 is TGTGCCAGCAGACGTGGACAGGGAACGAGGAATGAGCAGTTCTTC. Translated, it gives CASRRGQGTRNEQFF.

The chain employs TRBV5-1 and TRBJ1-2, with TRBD1 identical over 7 bases. Per the germline V gene, CDR1 is SGHRS and CDR2 is YFSETQ. There are 17 residues in the CDR3. The J segment lost 3 bases and the V segment lost 0 bases, leaving 11 bases of the junction unmatched. Here the CDR3 reads CASSLGLGGQLDYGYTF. CDR3 nucleotide sequence: TGCGCCAGCAGCTTGGGCTTAGGGGGCCAGTTGGACTATGGCTACACCTTC.

The count of this clone is one. This sequence joins TRBV19 and TRBJ2-3; weak D call: TRBD1 (5 bases). The V end was cut by 5 bases, the J end by 0 bases, with 12 bases between. This CDR3 has 15 residues. Germline loops: CDR1 LNHDA, CDR2 SQIVND (reference sequence). CDR3 sequence (DNA): TGTGCCAGTAGTCAGGACACATCTAGCACAGATACGCAGTATTTT. Its protein is CASSQDTSSTDTQYF.

The rearrangement uses TRBV25-1 and TRBJ2-2, with 9 bases that match TRBD2. With V trimmed by 0 bases and J by 3 bases, 5 bases remained unmatched. CDR3 size: 17 residues. Germline lookup yields CDR1 MGHDK and CDR2 SYGVNS. The CDR3 DNA sequence: TGTGCCAGCAGTGAATATCTAGCGGGGAGTTACACCGGGGAGCTGTTTTTT. Protein: CASSEYLAGSYTGELFF.

The J gene is TRBJ2-7, the V gene TRBV28; D possibly corresponds to TRBD2 (6 bases). Germline CDR1 MDHEN, CDR2 SYDVKM. The CDR3 totals 15 residues. V lost 5 bases to trimming and J lost 1 base, with 15 bases between them. The CDR3 protein is CASSGGGFLSYEQYF. The CDR3 region has the DNA TGTGCCAGCAGTGGGGGAGGATTTCTTTCCTACGAGCAGTACTTC.

On this clone: The junction differs from germline at one of its ends, possibly a read error. The chain has TRBV7-7 and TRBJ2-2, with D possibly being TRBD1 (8 bases). The CDR3 has 16 residues. Germline CDR1 reads SSHAT; CDR2 reads FNYEAQ (reference sequence). CDR3 residues: CASSLADRGGPGELFF. CDR3 in DNA: TGTGCTAGCAGCTTAGCCGACAGGGGAGGGCCCGGGGAGCTGTTTTTT.

The rearrangement joins TRBV28 to TRBJ2-1; 8 bases agree with TRBD2. The germline CDR1 and CDR2 sequences are MDHEN and SYDVKM. The CDR3 has 11 residues. V shed 4 bases and J 13 bases; nucleotides not matched to a gene: 3. This CDR3 reads CASSSGGAQFF. DNA for the CDR3: TGTGCCAGCAGTTCCGGGGGGGCCCAGTTCTTC.

CDR3 sequence (DNA): TGCGCCAGCAGTTTTGACGGACTAGCCCTCACAGATACGCAGTATTTT. It translates to CASSFDGLALTDTQYF. This rearrangement joins TRBV5-1 to TRBJ2-3; 8 nucleotides agree with TRBD2. Germline CDR1 SGHRS, CDR2 YFSETQ. V lost 5 bases, J lost 2 bases, and 10 bases stayed unmatched. There are 16 residues in the CDR3.

The sample holds a few counts of this clone. The chain links TRBV7-9 to TRBJ2-2; D possibly corresponds to TRBD2 (6 bases). The CDR3 has 15 amino acids. Germline-derived CDR1 and CDR2 are SEHNR and FQNEAQ (reference sequence). V was shortened by 1 base and J by 4 bases, with 10 bases between the two germline ends. The CDR3 DNA reads as TGTGCCAGCAGCTTAGGGCGGGGCTTCACCGGGGAGCTGTTTTTT. Protein: CASSLGRGFTGELFF.

As concerns this clone: A read error may account for a junction end that differs from germline. This sequence joins TRBV29-1 and TRBJ1-2, with 9 nucleotides matching TRBD1. Germline V gene data show CDR1 as SQVTM and CDR2 as ANQGSEA. The CDR3 is 14 amino acids. The CDR3, as DNA: TGCAGCGTTGGTGGACAGGGGCTAGGCTATGACTACACCTTC. This codes for CSVGGQGLGYDYTF.

For the CDR3, the DNA is TGTGCCAGCTCACCAAGCCGGGACTACTTCGGGGAGCTGTTTTTT. Its protein product is CASSPSRDYFGELFF. V gene TRBV18 combines with J gene TRBJ2-2; 7 positions agree with TRBD2. The CDR3 is 15 amino acids. J gave up 7 bases and V 2 bases, and 7 bases lay outside the gene matches. Germline-derived CDR1 and CDR2 are KGHSH and LQKENI.

The chain recombines TRBV21-1 with TRBJ1-1; TRBD1 is the table's D call, not checked against the DNA. TRBV21-1 is shown as a pseudogene. The CDR3 loop spans 17 amino acids. CDR3 amino acids: CASSKDWQGKSETEAFF. CDR3 sequence (DNA): TGTGCCAGCAGCAAAGATTGGCAGGGTAAGAGTGAAACTGAAGCTTTCTTT.

J is TRBJ2-1 and V is TRBV15, with 10 bases that match TRBD2. The CDR3 extends over 16 amino acids. The V segment lost 1 base and the J segment 5 bases; nucleotides outside the gene matches: 5. The germline CDR1 and CDR2 sequences are LNHNV and YYDKDF (reference sequence). The CDR3 sequence: CATSRAPSGGDNEQFF. The CDR3 nucleotides read TGTGCCACCAGCAGAGCGCCCAGCGGGGGGGACAATGAGCAGTTCTTC.

This sequence joins TRBV5-1 and TRBJ1-4; TRBD1 matches 8 bases. CDR1 is SGHRS, CDR2 YFSETQ, per germline. The CDR3 is 14 amino acids. J lost 6 bases, V lost 3 bases, and 4 bases had no gene match. CDR3 DNA sequence: TGCGCCAGCAGCTGGACAGGGTTGGATGAAAAACTGTTTTTT. Encoded protein: CASSWTGLDEKLFF.

The rearrangement joins TRBV20-1 to TRBJ2-1, with 7 positions matching TRBD2. The CDR3 is 17 amino acids. CDR1 is DFQATT and CDR2 is SNEGSKA in the germline V gene (reference sequence). With 3 bases clipped from V and 3 bases from J, the junction kept 14 bases outside the gene matches. The CDR3 here is CSASPSGVPSNYNEQFF. Here the CDR3 DNA reads TGCAGTGCTAGTCCTAGCGGCGTCCCTTCCAACTACAATGAGCAGTTCTTC.

The CDR3 bases are TGTGCCAGCAGCCCGACAGTCACTAACTATGGCTACACCTTC. Protein sequence: CASSPTVTNYGYTF. V gene TRBV9 combines with J gene TRBJ1-2; D perhaps matches TRBD1 (5 bases). V was pared by 4 bases and J by 0 bases, with 10 bases between. Germline assignment: CDR1 SGDLS and CDR2 YYNGEE. The CDR3 covers 14 residues.

The chain has TRBV6-5 and TRBJ1-3; 9 bases align to TRBD1. This CDR3 spans 15 amino acids. Trimming removed 5 bases from V and 4 bases from J; junction bases left unmatched: 6. From germline, CDR1 is MNHEY and CDR2 SVGAGI. The CDR3 region has the DNA TGTGCCAGCAGTCCAACAGGGGGCAGAGGAAACACCATATATTTT. Its translation is CASSPTGGRGNTIYF.

V usage is TRBV5-1 and J usage is TRBJ1-2; a possible D gene is TRBD1 (6 bases). Trimming shortened V by 0 bases and J by 2 bases, and 11 bases separated the two germline ends. CDR1 SGHRS and CDR2 YFSETQ come from the germline V gene. This CDR3 region has 15 residues. CDR3 coding DNA: TGCGCCAGCAGCTTGGACGACAGGAGAAACTATGGCTACACCTTC. Translated, it gives CASSLDDRRNYGYTF.

The chain employs TRBV5-1 and TRBJ2-3, with a weak D call TRBD2 (7 bases). The CDR3 contains 15 residues. Looked up from germline, CDR1 is SGHRS and CDR2 is YFSETQ. The ends were cut back, 6 bases at V and 5 bases at J, with 19 bases in the middle. CDR3 region: CASNRAGARGDTQYF. In DNA form, the CDR3 reads TGCGCCAGCAACCGGGCGGGGGCCCGGGGAGATACGCAGTATTTT.

This rearrangement joins TRBV7-9 to TRBJ1-5; TRBD1 aligns across 8 bases. The length of the CDR3 is 13 residues. V dropped 5 bases and J dropped 5; count of bases not matched to a gene: 2. Germline V lookup: CDR1 SEHNR, CDR2 FQNEAQ (reference sequence). The CDR3 coding sequence is TGTGCCAGCAGCGGACAGGGAGATCAGCCCCAGCATTTT. Amino acid sequence: CASSGQGDQPQHF.

The gene calls are TRBV10-3 and TRBJ2-7, with TRBD2 matching 16 bases. V shed 10 bases, J shed 3 bases, and the junction held 9 bases outside the gene matches. Germline lookup yields CDR1 ENHRY and CDR2 SYGVKD. The CDR3 contains 16 residues. The CDR3 DNA sequence: TGTGCCACAAAGGGGACTAGCGGGAGGGCCGGCTACGAGCAGTACTTC. This encodes CATKGTSGRAGYEQYF.

The chain carries TRBV7-9 and TRBJ1-2; a possible D gene is TRBD1 (6 bases). V gave up 4 bases and J gave up 0 bases, with 9 bases separating them. Germline V gives CDR1 SEHNR, CDR2 FQNEAQ (reference sequence). The CDR3 is made up of 14 amino acids. The CDR3 DNA follows: TGTGCCAGCAGCTATGGACAGACTAACTATGGCTACACCTTC. Residues: CASSYGQTNYGYTF.

The chain combines TRBV5-1 with TRBJ2-7; TRBD1 matches at 8 bases. The V and J ends lost 4 bases and 6 bases, in that order; junction bases with no gene match: 6. Germline V lookup: CDR1 SGHRS, CDR2 YFSETQ. The CDR3 has 13 amino acids. The CDR3 DNA follows: TGCGCCAGCAGCCAGACAGGGACAGGCGAGCAGTACTTC. Amino acids: CASSQTGTGEQYF.

This chain uses TRBV24-1 with TRBJ1-1; 7 nucleotides agree with TRBD1. CDR3 length: 13 amino acids. V was clipped by 9 bases and J by 4 bases; unmatched bases: 7. The V gene's germline CDR1 is KGHDR and CDR2 SFDVKD. CDR3 sequence: CATQRDSFTEAFF. The CDR3, as DNA: TGTGCCACCCAAAGGGACAGCTTCACTGAAGCTTTCTTT.

This clone showed up many times. This sequence joins TRBV2 and TRBJ2-2; TRBD2 might be the D (6 bases). This CDR3 contains 15 residues. The V and J ends lost 2 bases and 4 bases respectively, with 11 bases between them. Germline V gene lookup returns CDR1 SNHLY and CDR2 FYNNEI. CDR3 sequence reads: CASSEWQEGTGELFF. The CDR3 DNA is TGTGCCAGCAGTGAATGGCAGGAGGGCACCGGGGAGCTGTTTTTT. Supplemented by reference TRBV2 and TRBJ2-2, the full variable domain reads EPEVTQTPSHQVTQMGQEVILRCVPISNHLYFYWYRQILGQKVEFLVSFYNNEISEKSEIFDDQFSVERPDGSNFTLKIRSTKLEDSAMYFCASSEWQEGTGELFFGEGSRLTVL.